The sequence of this T cell receptor (beta chain) was determined in a study of T cells after yellow fever vaccination. At the level of the study: Memory subsets EM, EMRA, CM and Tscm were separated by sorting based on CD3, CD45RA, CCR7 and CD95. Where fractions had low cell numbers, libraries were prepared from them with the SMART-Seq v4 Ultra Low Input RNA kit. The study's findings and limits: There was a possibility that FACS-sorted repertoires contained abundant clonotypes contaminating from the bulk population. Reappearance after the booster was seen for most primary-vaccination clones, at roughly 96% CD4 and more than 80% CD8.

This CDR3 has 13 amino acids. The germline V and J ends were trimmed by 6 bases and 7 bases, with 16 bases remaining between them. Germline loops: CDR1 MDHEN, CDR2 SYDVKM. There are a few counts of this clonotype. From the 5' RACE reads, TCRdb called clonotypes with MiXCR, one entry per CDR3 protein. Among 50,000 to 75,000 distinct CDR3 sequences listed, approximately 5.7% were seen once. This TCR was sampled from a man aged 18 to 30 who received the YFV17D yellow fever vaccine. Sequenced here: PBMCs, either bulk or a sorted T-cell subset (CD4+, CD8+, memory, or dextramer-sorted; not recorded which), sampled on the day of the yellow fever booster vaccination. The chain is built from TRBV28 and TRBJ2-7; D not certain. The CDR3 here is CASSPQFAREQYF. CDR3 nucleotides: TGTGCCAGCAGCCCCCAATTCGCGCGGGAGCAGTACTTC.